One and the same sample provided the 19 T cell receptor beta chains below, sequenced in a study of cytomegalovirus exposure and HLA in healthy donors. The PCR ran on 60 Vbeta and 13 Jbeta primers. Assay used: immunoSEQ multiplex PCR; TCRdb lists only in-frame clones, some missing. Among 100,000 or so clones listed, over 70% were seen once. The specimen sequenced was PBMCs. These receptors all come from a woman in her thirties or forties in good health and CMV-seropositive.

V gene TRBV4-3 combines with J gene TRBJ2-7; D is uncertain. V lost 1 base, J lost 0 bases, and 7 bases lay in between. The CDR3 is 14 residues long. The germline CDR1 and CDR2 sequences are LGHNA and YSLEER. The CDR3 coding sequence is TGCGCCAGCAGCCAAGTGACTGGCTCCTACGAGCAGTACTTC. Translation: CASSQVTGSYEQYF.

Points on this clone: Distinct nucleotide sequences in the sample also encode this CDR3. V usage is TRBV29-1 and J usage is TRBJ1-5; D is unclear. This CDR3 region has 13 residues. Germline-derived CDR1 and CDR2 are SQVTM and ANQGSEA. Deletions cut 4 bases from V and 3 bases from J, with 10 bases between. Here the CDR3 reads CSVVVSSNQPQHF. CDR3 coding DNA: TGCAGCGTTGTTGTCAGTTCCAATCAGCCCCAGCATTTT.

The rearrangement uses TRBV7-8 and TRBJ2-6; tentative D call: TRBD2 (5 bases). The germline CDR1 and CDR2 sequences are SGHVS and FQNEAQ. V lost 3 bases to trimming and J lost 0 bases, with 15 bases between them. The CDR3 consists of 18 residues. This CDR3 is CASSFQAGISSGANVLTF. In DNA form, the CDR3 reads TGTGCCAGCAGCTTCCAGGCGGGTATAAGCTCTGGGGCCAACGTCCTGACTTTC.

The chain carries TRBV10-3 and TRBJ2-5, with a tentative D call TRBD2 (5 bases). CDR3 length equals 13 residues. Trimming pared 11 bases from V and 5 bases from J, leaving 18 bases between. Germline CDR1 and CDR2: ENHRY and SYGVKD. The CDR3 loop reads CASTLGRGETQYF. For the CDR3, the DNA is TGTGCCTCCACCCTAGGGAGAGGGGAGACCCAGTACTTC.

V and J are TRBV7-2 and TRBJ2-1; 8 bases map to TRBD2. Germline V gene data show CDR1 as SGHTA and CDR2 as FQGNSA. After removal of 7 bases from V and 10 bases from J, the junction contained 12 bases not matched to a gene. The CDR3 covers 14 residues. CDR3 in amino acids: CASTTGTRYREQFF. In nucleotides, the CDR3 is TGTGCCAGCACAACAGGGACTAGATATAGAGAGCAGTTCTTC.

The chain has TRBV11-2 and TRBJ1-2, with D possibly being TRBD1 (5 bases). Germline values: CDR1 SGHAT, CDR2 FQNNGV. CDR3 length equals 13 residues. Between the trimmed V and J ends, which lost 5 bases and 3 bases, there was a span of 10 bases. CDR3 region: CASSPPGYYGYTF. CDR3 DNA sequence: TGTGCCAGCAGCCCACCAGGGTACTATGGCTACACCTTC. Based on the CDR3 plus reference TRBV11-2 and TRBJ1-2, the full variable domain is EAGVAQSPRYKIIEKRQSVAFWCNPISGHATLYWYQQILGQGPKLLIQFQNNGVVDDSQLPKDRFSAERLKGVDSTLKIQPAKLEDSAVYLCASSPPGYYGYTFGSGTRLTVV.

The rearrangement uses TRBV5-4 and TRBJ2-2; tentative D call: TRBD1 (5 bases). Germline assignment: CDR1 SGHNT and CDR2 YYREEE (reference sequence). V lost 2 bases and J lost 4, with 15 bases in between. CDR3 size: 16 residues. CDR3: CASSFVPGSGTGELFF. The CDR3 nucleotides read TGTGCCAGCAGCTTTGTTCCAGGGTCGGGCACCGGGGAGCTGTTTTTT.

The gene calls are TRBV11-2 and TRBJ1-3; D may be TRBD1 (5 bases). The CDR3 consists of 17 residues. Trimming took off 5 bases at V and 0 bases at J, with 17 bases between the two ends. Looked up from germline, CDR1 is SGHAT and CDR2 is FQNNGV. CDR3 sequence: CASSRIGQLSSGNTIYF. The CDR3 nucleotides are TGTGCCAGCAGCCGGATAGGACAACTGAGCTCTGGAAACACCATATATTTT.

The chain employs TRBV19 and TRBJ2-5, with TRBD1 identical over 7 bases. The CDR3 is 16 residues long. Germline lookup yields CDR1 LNHDA and CDR2 SQIVND (reference sequence). V gave up 3 bases and J gave up 3 bases; unmatched junction bases: 10. In DNA, the CDR3 is TGTGCCAGTAGTATCTACGGACAGGATGCCAAAGAGACCCAGTACTTC. This translates into CASSIYGQDAKETQYF. Full variable domain (remainder filled in from reference TRBV19 and TRBJ2-5): DGGITQSPKYLFRKEGQNVTLSCEQNLNHDAMYWYRQDPGQGLRLIYYSQIVNDFQKGDIAEGYSVSREKKESFPLTVTSAQKNPTAFYLCASSIYGQDAKETQYFGPGTRLLVL.

This clone was observed once. The V call is TRBV6-6, the J call TRBJ2-5, with D unclear. Trimming stripped 1 base from V and 9 bases from J, with 12 bases between. The CDR3 has 13 residues. Germline loops: CDR1 MNHNY, CDR2 SVGAGI (reference sequence). CDR3 amino acids: CASSYFTTGSQYF. In DNA form, the CDR3 reads TGTGCCAGCAGTTACTTCACCACTGGTTCCCAGTACTTC.

The chain couples TRBV6-5 to TRBJ1-1; TRBD1 aligns across 10 bases. Germline trimming cut 1 base from V and 7 bases from J; bases unmatched to any gene: 3. Germline values: CDR1 MNHEY, CDR2 SVGAGI. The CDR3 totals 14 residues. The DNA of the CDR3 is TGTGCCAGCAGTTACTTACGGACAGGGGGTGAAGCTTTCTTT. Translating gives CASSYLRTGGEAFF.

This rearrangement joins TRBV11-2 to TRBJ2-5, with 9 nucleotides matching TRBD1. The germline CDR1 and CDR2 sequences are SGHAT and FQNNGV. Trimming removed 5 bases from V and 7 bases from J; junction bases left unmatched: 11. The CDR3 length is 15 residues. CDR3: CASSTGDRVVGTQYF. For the CDR3, the DNA is TGTGCCAGCAGCACAGGGGACAGGGTGGTCGGGACCCAGTACTTC. The complete variable domain, with remaining parts taken from reference TRBV11-2 and TRBJ2-5, reads EAGVAQSPRYKIIEKRQSVAFWCNPISGHATLYWYQQILGQGPKLLIQFQNNGVVDDSQLPKDRFSAERLKGVDSTLKIQPAKLEDSAVYLCASSTGDRVVGTQYFGPGTRLLVL.

The chain links TRBV27 to TRBJ1-6; 10 nucleotides match TRBD1. V lost 5 bases and J lost 7; bases outside the gene matches: 8. Germline V gene sequence: CDR1 MNHEY, CDR2 SMNVEV (reference sequence). The CDR3 contains 16 residues. This CDR3 reads CASSPWDRGENSPLHF. The CDR3 DNA follows: TGTGCCAGCAGTCCCTGGGACAGGGGAGAGAATTCACCCCTCCACTTT.

The chain joins TRBV5-1 to TRBJ2-7; D is possibly TRBD1 (5 bases). This CDR3 has 13 amino acids. Trimming left V 7 bases short and J 4 bases short, with 15 bases between. Per germline, CDR1 SGHRS and CDR2 YFSETQ. CDR3 in amino acids: CASGALDKYEQYF. The CDR3 DNA is TGCGCCAGCGGGGCATTGGACAAATACGAGCAGTACTTC.

The CDR3 region is CASSRLVSGYGYTF. The CDR3 bases are TGTGCCAGCAGTCGGTTGGTTTCCGGCTATGGCTACACCTTC. This sequence joins TRBV27 and TRBJ1-2; D is ambiguous. V was cut by 5 bases and J by 4 bases, with 14 bases left in between. Germline CDR1 MNHEY, CDR2 SMNVEV (reference sequence). CDR3 length: 14 amino acids.

The rearrangement joins TRBV27 to TRBJ2-7, with 9 nucleotides matching TRBD2. In germline, CDR1 is MNHEY, CDR2 SMNVEV (reference sequence). The CDR3 has 17 amino acids. V was pared by 2 bases and J by 3 bases, with 11 bases of the junction left unmatched. CDR3 nucleotide sequence: TGTGCCAGCAGTTTAAGAGCGCGGGGGGGCCGGTTCTACGAGCAGTACTTC. This sequence encodes CASSLRARGGRFYEQYF.

Concerning this clone: At one boundary the junction diverges from the germline segment, which might be a read error. Other DNA sequences of this sample code for an identical CDR3. V and J are TRBV5-4 and TRBJ2-4; D not resolved. The CDR3 has 15 residues. The germline CDR1 and CDR2 sequences are SGHNT and YYREEE (reference sequence). DNA for the CDR3: TGTGCCAGCAGCTTGGGAGGAGTTGCCAAAAACATTCAGTACTTT. Translated: CASSLGGVAKNIQYF.

In its sample, this clone was seen once. The chain carries TRBV29-1 and TRBJ2-3, with TRBD1 matching 8 bases. V was clipped by 4 bases and J by 2 bases; unmatched bases: 5. The CDR3 consists of 14 residues. Germline V gene data show CDR1 as SQVTM and CDR2 as ANQGSEA. The CDR3 spells CSVVGGQVTDTQYF. The CDR3 DNA follows: TGCAGCGTTGTTGGGGGACAGGTCACAGATACGCAGTATTTT.

The gene calls are TRBV5-4 and TRBJ1-2; 8 positions agree with TRBD1. The CDR3 runs to 13 residues. V trimming: 4 bases; J trimming: 6 bases; junction bases outside the gene matches: 5. The V gene's germline CDR1 is SGHNT and CDR2 YYREEE (reference sequence). The CDR3 nucleotides are TGTGCCAGCAGCCTTGACAGGGGCCATGGCTACACCTTC. The encoded protein is CASSLDRGHGYTF.